This T cell receptor (beta chain) was captured by sequencing in a study of technical replicates of blood from a few donors. From germline, CDR1 is MNHEY and CDR2 SMNVEV (reference sequence). The CDR3 length is 18 residues. V lost 4 bases and J lost 5; bases outside the gene matches: 16. Measured with immunoSEQ multiplex PCR; TCRdb has only the in-frame clones, and not every one. The table lists tens of thousands of clones, 90% to 95% of them singletons, with roughly 0.26% in the top ten. Sequenced: T cells isolated from PBMCs. This rearrangement joins TRBV27 to TRBJ2-2, with TRBD2 matching over 7 bases. The sequence came from a human donor in good health. The CDR3 coding sequence is TGTGCCAGCAGTTCTACCTCACTAGCGCAGGTGATGACCGGGGAGCTGTTTTTT. This gives the protein CASSSTSLAQVMTGELFF.